This T cell receptor beta chain was found in a study of shared clonotypes between healthy human individuals. Study at large: Aged between 18 and 49, the donors were a couple of women and three men. Regarding the study as a whole: Larger richness was generally estimated for naive than memory subsets. A handful of donors held about 5% of naive CD4 clonotypes in common.

Turning to this clone: Its antigen is unknown.

In the original workflow: From ImmunoSEQ came sequences covering only the junction and carrying no quality scores, so filtering differed. TCRdb keeps only in-frame clones here, not all; method: immunoSEQ multiplex PCR. Clonal size and the V and J genes are those of that table, whereas D and trimming came from the DNA. The table has a few million clones, roughly 93% seen once. The germline gives CDR1 SGHRS, CDR2 YFSETQ. CDR3 length: 15 residues. V lost 4 bases, J lost 5 bases, and 11 bases stayed unmatched. J is TRBJ1-2 and V is TRBV5-1; the match to TRBD1 covers 7 bases. The sequencing input was naive CD4+ T cells from PBMCs. Subset here: CD45RA+ positively selected. The sequence came from a man in his late teens or twenties in good health. Some clones in this sample may be carry-over from other donors' samples. CDR3 sequence reads: CASSTLSEGAYGYTF. The CDR3 DNA is TGCGCCAGCAGCACGCTCTCGGAGGGGGCTTATGGCTACACCTTC.